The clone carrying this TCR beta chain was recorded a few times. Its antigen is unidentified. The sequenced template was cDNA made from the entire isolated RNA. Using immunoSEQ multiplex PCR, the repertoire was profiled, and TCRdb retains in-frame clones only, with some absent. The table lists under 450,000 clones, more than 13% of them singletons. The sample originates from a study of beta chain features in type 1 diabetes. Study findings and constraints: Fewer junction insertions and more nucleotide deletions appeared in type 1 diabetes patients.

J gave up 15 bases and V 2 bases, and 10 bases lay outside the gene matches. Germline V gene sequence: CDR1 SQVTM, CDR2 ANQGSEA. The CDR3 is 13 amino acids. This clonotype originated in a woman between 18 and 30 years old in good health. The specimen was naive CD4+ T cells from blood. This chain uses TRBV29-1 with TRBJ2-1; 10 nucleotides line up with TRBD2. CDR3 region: CSVEKSSSGSSFF. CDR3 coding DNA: TGCAGCGTTGAAAAAAGCTCTAGCGGGAGCTCGTTCTTC.